One and the same sample provided the 16 T cell receptor beta chains below, sequenced in a study of radiotherapy plus CTLA-4 blockade in lung cancer. TCRdb keeps only in-frame clones here, not all; method: immunoSEQ multiplex PCR. The data show over 80,000 clones, roughly 86% seen once. The sample was peripheral blood, taken from a patient treated with radiotherapy plus ipilimumab. The receptors stem from a human donor with non-small cell lung cancer that progressed on radiotherapy plus ipilimumab.

This clone has only a few counts. The chain uses TRBV7-3 and TRBJ2-7; 10 bases are a match to TRBD2. There are 15 residues in the CDR3. Trimming removed 5 bases from V and 4 bases from J; junction bases left unmatched: 8. The germline CDR1 and CDR2 sequences are SGHTA and FQGTGA. CDR3: CASSPSGGDLYEQYF. CDR3 DNA sequence: TGTGCCAGCAGCCCGAGCGGGGGGGACCTTTACGAGCAGTACTTC. The full variable domain, its missing parts supplied by reference TRBV7-3 and TRBJ2-7, is GAGVSQTPSNKVTEKGKYVELRCDPISGHTALYWYRQSLGQGPEFLIYFQGTGAADDSGLPNDRFFAVRPEGSVSTLKIQRTERGDSAVYLCASSPSGGDLYEQYFGPGTRLTVT.

This clone was recorded a few times. V and J are TRBV4-3 and TRBJ1-1; D possibly corresponds to TRBD1 (5 bases). The length of the CDR3 is 14 residues. The germline V gene has CDR1 LGHNA and CDR2 YSLEER. The V end was cut by 8 bases, the J end by 4 bases, with 17 bases between. CDR3 DNA sequence: TGCGCCAGCTCGCGGGGGAATCTTGGCACTGAAGCTTTCTTT. Residues: CASSRGNLGTEAFF.

The V and J genes are TRBV27 and TRBJ1-1; 8 bases are shared with TRBD1. CDR1 MNHEY and CDR2 SMNVEV come from the germline V gene (reference sequence). Germline trimming cut 2 bases from V and 4 bases from J; bases unmatched to any gene: 6. CDR3 length: 15 amino acids. The CDR3 spells CASSLAGGLGTEAFF. The DNA for the CDR3 is TGTGCCAGCAGTTTAGCAGGGGGCTTGGGCACTGAAGCTTTCTTT.

The chain carries TRBV28 and TRBJ2-1; maybe TRBD1 (6 bases). Germline V gene lookup returns CDR1 MDHEN and CDR2 SYDVKM. The CDR3 extends over 12 amino acids. The V and J ends lost 6 bases and 10 bases respectively, with 13 bases between them. The CDR3 protein is CASSSAGTEQFF. The CDR3 DNA follows: TGTGCCAGCAGCTCCGCCGGGACAGAGCAGTTCTTC.

The rearrangement links TRBV5-4 to TRBJ2-7; the match to TRBD1 covers 8 bases. Germline values: CDR1 SGHNT, CDR2 YYREEE (reference sequence). This CDR3 region has 14 residues. J lost 0 bases, V lost 3 bases, and 2 bases had no gene match. The CDR3 DNA follows: TGTGCCAGCAGCTGGGACAGGAGCTCCTACGAGCAGTACTTC. Residues: CASSWDRSSYEQYF.

The chain links TRBV5-1 to TRBJ2-2; D gene ambiguous. The CDR3 extends over 14 amino acids. Germline assignment: CDR1 SGHRS and CDR2 YFSETQ. The V and J ends lost 1 base and 3 bases respectively, with 7 bases between them. In nucleotides, the CDR3 is TGCGCCAGCAGCTTGAGGACGGACACCGGGGAGCTGTTTTTT. This sequence encodes CASSLRTDTGELFF.

The chain couples TRBV11-2 to TRBJ2-1; 14 bases are a match to TRBD2. Germline-derived CDR1 and CDR2 are SGHAT and FQNNGV. The CDR3 has 15 residues. Losses at the gene ends were 6 bases for V and 4 bases for J; bases not matched to a gene: 2. Written as DNA, the CDR3 is TGTGCCAGCAGGGGGACTAGCGGGGGTTACAATGAGCAGTTCTTC. Encoded protein: CASRGTSGGYNEQFF.

This clone appeared a single time. The CDR3: CASFPSPDTYNSPLHF. DNA for the CDR3: TGTGCCAGCTTCCCCTCCCCGGATACCTATAATTCACCCCTCCACTTT. The chain couples TRBV6-4 to TRBJ1-6; D unclear. The V gene lost 8 bases and the J gene lost 2 bases, with 16 bases spanning the gap. The CDR3 consists of 16 residues. Germline V CDR1 and CDR2: MRHNA, SNTAGT.

The chain has TRBV9 and TRBJ2-7, with 8 nucleotides matching TRBD2. The CDR3 covers 16 residues. The germline V gene has CDR1 SGDLS and CDR2 YYNGEE. With V trimmed by 4 bases and J by 5 bases, 14 bases remained unmatched. CDR3 DNA sequence: TGTGCCAGCAGCACCAACCAGATCGGGAGGGCCCACGAGCAGTACTTC. Its translation: CASSTNQIGRAHEQYF.

The gene calls are TRBV6-5 and TRBJ1-3; D is uncertain. The CDR3 length is 14 residues. Germline V gives CDR1 MNHEY, CDR2 SVGAGI. Trimming removed 2 bases from V and 0 bases from J, with 5 bases in between. The CDR3 here is CASSYSLSGNTIYF. The CDR3 nucleotides are TGTGCCAGCAGTTACAGCCTCTCTGGAAACACCATATATTTT.

The sample holds a few counts of this clone. The rearrangement links TRBV5-4 to TRBJ2-1; D is undetermined. Germline V gene lookup returns CDR1 SGHNT and CDR2 YYREEE (reference sequence). The ends were cut back, 2 bases at V and 5 bases at J, with 11 bases in the middle. The CDR3 spans 14 residues. The CDR3 loop reads CASSFQQPDNEQFF. The CDR3 region has the DNA TGTGCCAGCAGCTTTCAACAGCCTGACAATGAGCAGTTCTTC.

The sample holds one count of this clone. The genes are TRBV4-1 and TRBJ2-1; unclear D gene. The CDR3 covers 13 residues. V dropped 2 bases and J dropped 10 bases, with 12 bases sitting between them. CDR1 and CDR2 (germline): MGHRA, YSYEKL. CDR3 bases: TGCGCCAGCAGCCAACATGGCCCTCCCGAGCAGTTCTTC. This translates into CASSQHGPPEQFF.

The V gene is TRBV11-3, the J gene TRBJ2-3; 10 bases are shared with TRBD2. With V trimmed by 2 bases and J by 3 bases, 5 bases remained unmatched. There are 16 residues in the CDR3. Germline CDR1 reads SGHNT; CDR2 reads YENEEA. DNA for the CDR3: TGTGCCAGCAGCTTAATAGCGGGAGGACCTACAGATACGCAGTATTTT. It yields the protein CASSLIAGGPTDTQYF.

The CDR3 region is CASSLGPYYGYTF. DNA of the CDR3: TGTGCCAGCAGTTTGGGCCCGTACTATGGCTACACCTTC. The chain joins TRBV28 to TRBJ1-2; no reliable D call. Germline assignment: CDR1 MDHEN and CDR2 SYDVKM. V shed 3 bases and J shed 3 bases, with 8 bases lying between them. This CDR3 has 13 amino acids.

This clone was counted once. The chain combines TRBV6-6 with TRBJ1-1, with 7 nucleotides matching TRBD1. Losses at the gene ends were 4 bases for V and 5 bases for J; bases not matched to a gene: 7. This CDR3 has 14 residues. Germline V lookup: CDR1 MNHNY, CDR2 SVGAGI (reference sequence). CDR3 in DNA: TGTGCCAGCAGTTCCTCAGGGGGGGAGACTGAAGCTTTCTTT. This gives the protein CASSSSGGETEAFF.

The chain uses TRBV9 and TRBJ2-7; 9 bases match TRBD1. Germline values: CDR1 SGDLS, CDR2 YYNGEE. The V gene end was trimmed by 0 bases and the J gene end by 2 bases; junction bases not matched to a gene: 0. CDR3 length equals 14 residues. Here the CDR3 DNA reads TGTGCCAGCAGCGTAGGACAGGGGGCCTACGAGCAGTACTTC. This gives the protein CASSVGQGAYEQYF.